The table lists the clone carrying this T cell receptor (beta chain) with many counts. The antigen remains undetermined. These data originate in a study of T cells in Graves' hyperthyroidism and ophthalmopathy. About the research overall: Any treatment followed the collection of peripheral blood at initial diagnosis. Study-level results: With a median lead of approximately six months before onset, the model predicted ophthalmopathy.

V dropped 1 base and J dropped 2 bases, with 9 bases sitting between them. The CDR3 length is 14 residues. Germline CDR1 SGHVS, CDR2 FQNEAQ. RNA transcripts gave rise to amplified TCR beta CDR3 regions. During a first-round RT-PCR of the TCR CDR3, the HTBI primer set was used. MiXCR, applied by TCRdb to the multiplex PCR reads, yields one record per CDR3 protein. The sample holds roughly 420,000 distinct CDR3 sequences; 15% to 19% are singletons and the top ten take roughly 15%. Sequencing was performed on blood. The chain recombines TRBV7-8 with TRBJ2-7; a weak D match, TRBD2 (5 bases). This receptor was identified in a woman under 30 with Graves' hyperthyroidism. In DNA form, the CDR3 reads TGTGCCAGCAGCTTAGTTAGCGAGCCCTACGAGCAGTACTTC. It is translated as CASSLVSEPYEQYF. Full variable domain (missing parts from reference TRBV7-8 and TRBJ2-7): GAGVSQSPRYKVAKRGQDVALRCDPISGHVSLFWYQQALGQGPEFLTYFQNEAQLDKSGLPSDRFFAERPEGSVSTLKIQRTQQEDSAVYLCASSLVSEPYEQYFGPGTRLTVT.